Only a few counts were recorded for the clone carrying this TCR beta chain. The sample is drawn from a study of human T cells and chemical hapten exposure. About the research overall: For sensitization, 2% DPC was applied to an approximately 2 cm by approximately 2 cm patch of upper inner arm skin.

CDR3 length equals 13 residues. V lost 4 bases to trimming and J lost 9 bases; unmatched junction nucleotides: 4. Time point of the sample: patch test 2, 6 weeks after DPC sensitization. The treatment here: therapeutic diphenylcyclopropenone sensitization with weekly scalp DPC. TCRdb redid the calling of the RACE reads with MiXCR, one entry per CDR3 protein. The data hold fewer than 90,000 distinct CDR3 sequences, with less than 8.5% observed a single time. The gene calls are TRBV12-3 or TRBV12-4 and TRBJ1-2; 11 bases align to TRBD1. This TCR was recovered from a woman in her thirties with alopecia areata. Some clones in this sample may be carry-over from other donors' samples. This specimen consisted of whole blood, obtained in connection with sensitization to the hapten diphenylcyclopropenone (DPC). CDR3 sequence reads: CASSSGQGESYTF. The CDR3 DNA follows: TGTGCCAGCAGTTCGGGACAGGGGGAGAGCTACACCTTC.